The 2 T cell receptor beta chains below were found in one sample sequenced in a study of blood T cells in healthy people across ages. A second PCR of 7 to 11 cycles used a sample-barcoded 5' primer and a J-beta primer mix. TCRdb redid the calling of the 5' RACE reads with MiXCR, one entry per CDR3 protein. The sample records about 1,000,000 distinct CDR3 sequences, 35% to 50% being singletons. Sequences were obtained from blood. These receptors all come from an older woman in good health.

V and J are TRBV21-1 and TRBJ1-2. TRBV21-1 is tagged as a pseudogene. This CDR3 has 18 residues. The DNA of the CDR3 is TGTGCCAGCAGCGTCCGCAAAGTGGCTCGGGTAACCAACTATGGCTACACCTTC. This translates into CASSVRKVARVTNYGYTF.

This clonotype appeared many times. J is TRBJ2-3 and V is TRBV11-1, with 12 bases lining up with TRBD2. This CDR3 region has 16 residues. V lost 3 bases and J lost 4; bases outside the gene matches: 5. Germline CDR1 and CDR2: SGHAT and FQDESV (reference sequence). The CDR3 loop reads CASSFGLAGHADTQYF. The CDR3, as DNA: TGTGCCAGCAGCTTCGGACTAGCGGGACATGCAGATACGCAGTATTTT.